The 23 T cell receptor beta chains reported below all come from one sample, sequenced in a study of cytomegalovirus exposure and HLA in healthy donors. PCR used 60 Vbeta primers and 13 Jbeta primers. Profiling relied on immunoSEQ multiplex PCR, and the TCRdb table lists in-frame clones only, not all of them. The sample consists of about 190,000 clones, 78% of them appearing once. The sample comprised PBMCs. Receptors were obtained from a woman in her 30s in good health and CMV-seropositive.

The table lists this clone with a few counts. The chain joins TRBV28 to TRBJ2-2; D is possibly TRBD2 (6 bases). The CDR3 has 15 residues. The germline gives CDR1 MDHEN, CDR2 SYDVKM. Trimming left V 3 bases short and J 5 bases short, with 13 bases between. The CDR3 DNA is TGTGCCAGCAGTTTCAGGTCGGAGGGGACCGGGGAGCTGTTTTTT. Protein sequence: CASSFRSEGTGELFF.

The rearrangement joins TRBV11-2 to TRBJ2-1, with TRBD1 matching 10 bases. V lost 0 bases, J lost 8 bases, and 10 bases stayed unmatched. Germline-derived CDR1 and CDR2 are SGHAT and FQNNGV. The CDR3 has 17 residues. This CDR3 is CASSLDLDSGTGDEQFF. Written as DNA, the CDR3 is TGTGCCAGCAGCTTAGACCTGGATTCCGGGACAGGGGATGAGCAGTTCTTC.

The chain employs TRBV4-1 and TRBJ1-6; 7 bases align to TRBD1. Trimming at V came to 0 bases and at J to 11 bases, leaving 7 bases not matched to a gene. In germline, CDR1 is MGHRA, CDR2 YSYEKL. This CDR3 has 15 residues. The CDR3 DNA reads TGCGCCAGCAGCCAAGAACAGGGGTCGGGTACACCCCTCCACTTT. Protein product: CASSQEQGSGTPLHF.

V is TRBV6-4 and J is TRBJ2-3; perhaps TRBD2 as D (5 bases). V was cut by 2 bases and J by 4 bases, with 13 bases left in between. Germline lookup yields CDR1 MRHNA and CDR2 SNTAGT. There are 15 residues in the CDR3. CDR3 sequence (DNA): TGTGCCAGCAGTGACGGCAATAGCGCGGCAGATACGCAGTATTTT. This encodes CASSDGNSAADTQYF.

The chain combines TRBV5-4 with TRBJ2-7; 11 bases agree with TRBD1. The CDR3 has 15 residues. J was trimmed by 3 bases and V by 3 bases; bases with no gene match: 5. Germline loops: CDR1 SGHNT, CDR2 YYREEE (reference sequence). CDR3 amino acids: CASSSGGTGGYEQYF. The CDR3 region has the DNA TGTGCCAGCAGCTCCGGGGGGACAGGGGGCTACGAGCAGTACTTC.

This clone was counted a few times. This rearrangement joins TRBV19 to TRBJ2-2; 10 bases map to TRBD1. Germline loops: CDR1 LNHDA, CDR2 SQIVND (reference sequence). V trimming: 5 bases; J trimming: 5 bases; junction bases outside the gene matches: 14. The CDR3 is made up of 18 amino acids. The CDR3 region is CASSPFWGQGRITGELFF. Here the CDR3 DNA reads TGTGCCAGTAGTCCATTCTGGGGACAGGGGAGAATTACCGGGGAGCTGTTTTTT.

The CDR3 nucleotides read TGTGCCAGCAGCCCCTACGGACCGGGACAGGGGGCAGAGACCCAGTACTTC. It specifies CASSPYGPGQGAETQYF. This rearrangement joins TRBV7-9 to TRBJ2-5, with TRBD1 matching 12 bases. The CDR3 extends over 17 amino acids. Germline lookup yields CDR1 SEHNR and CDR2 FQNEAQ (reference sequence). The J segment lost 4 bases and the V segment lost 5 bases, leaving 11 bases of the junction unmatched.

The chain links TRBV30 to TRBJ2-5, with 7 bases aligning to TRBD1. The CDR3 has 14 amino acids. The J segment lost 2 bases and the V segment lost 5 bases, leaving 8 bases of the junction unmatched. From germline, CDR1 is GTSNPN and CDR2 SVGIG (reference sequence). CDR3 bases: TGTGCCTGGGGGCTAGGGACAGCTCAAGAGACCCAGTACTTC. Residues: CAWGLGTAQETQYF.

This clone is a singleton in its sample. This sequence joins TRBV6-5 and TRBJ1-2, with D possibly matching TRBD1 (5 bases). Germline CDR1 reads MNHEY; CDR2 reads SVGAGI. There are 12 residues in the CDR3. V was cut by 5 bases and J by 6 bases, with 10 bases left in between. This chain's CDR3 is CASSLGGHGYTF. CDR3 coding DNA: TGTGCCAGCAGTCTGGGGGGTCATGGCTACACCTTC.

Points on this clone: Other DNA sequences within the sample encode an identical CDR3. The rearrangement uses TRBV5-1 and TRBJ2-7, with D perhaps TRBD1 (6 bases). Deletions cut 4 bases from V and 3 bases from J, with 8 bases between. The CDR3 consists of 12 residues. Germline loops: CDR1 SGHRS, CDR2 YFSETQ. The CDR3 reads CASSIQGYEQYF. CDR3 bases: TGCGCCAGCAGCATACAGGGCTACGAGCAGTACTTC.

The V call is TRBV9, the J call TRBJ2-3; 9 bases fit TRBD2. The CDR3 is 18 residues long. From germline, CDR1 is SGDLS and CDR2 YYNGEE. Trimming at V came to 4 bases and at J to 2 bases, leaving 14 bases not matched to a gene. The CDR3 DNA is TGTGCCAGCAGCTCCAGGACGGTAGCGGGGGCTATCACAGATACGCAGTATTTT. Protein product: CASSSRTVAGAITDTQYF. Drawing the rest from reference TRBV9 and TRBJ2-3, the complete variable domain is DSGVTQTPKHLITATGQRVTLRCSPRSGDLSVYWYQQSLDQGLQFLIQYYNGEERAKGNILERFSAQQFPDLHSELNLSSLELGDSALYFCASSSRTVAGAITDTQYFGPGTRLTVL.

The V and J genes are TRBV28 and TRBJ2-7; 13 positions match TRBD2. CDR1 is MDHEN and CDR2 is SYDVKM in the germline V gene. The V gene end was trimmed by 2 bases and the J gene end by 3 bases; junction bases not matched to a gene: 4. The CDR3 totals 16 residues. The CDR3 loop reads CASSLRWTSGSYEQYF. The CDR3 DNA is TGTGCCAGCAGTTTACGGTGGACTAGCGGGAGCTACGAGCAGTACTTC.

The chain has TRBV18 and TRBJ2-5, with 11 positions matching TRBD2. Per the germline V gene, CDR1 is KGHSH and CDR2 is LQKENI. The CDR3 length is 19 residues. J lost 1 base, V lost 8 bases, and 18 bases had no gene match. The CDR3 nucleotides read TGTGCCAGCACTCCGGGTAGGGAGTTTAGCGGGGGGGCCCAAGAGACCCAGTACTTC. It codes for CASTPGREFSGGAQETQYF.

The sample holds a few counts of this clone. The chain is built from TRBV4-2 and TRBJ2-1; the D gene is possibly TRBD2 (6 bases). Germline CDR1 is LGHNA and CDR2 is YNFKEQ. The CDR3 contains 15 residues. Trimming took 4 bases from V and 5 from J, leaving 15 bases between them. CDR3 sequence: CASSRSIAANNEQFF. CDR3 coding DNA: TGTGCCAGCAGCCGTTCAATAGCGGCGAACAATGAGCAGTTCTTC.

V usage is TRBV6-5 and J usage is TRBJ1-1; D gene unclear. Germline CDR1 MNHEY, CDR2 SVGAGI. CDR3 size: 15 residues. V was cut by 2 bases and J by 2 bases, with 12 bases left in between. The CDR3, as DNA: TGTGCCAGCAGTTACGTGCGGCTGCGAAACACTGAAGCTTTCTTT. This encodes CASSYVRLRNTEAFF.

The chain combines TRBV5-4 with TRBJ2-7, with 11 positions matching TRBD1. J was trimmed by 3 bases and V by 4 bases; bases with no gene match: 15. CDR1 is SGHNT, CDR2 YYREEE, per germline (reference sequence). The CDR3 covers 18 residues. CDR3 amino acids: CASSARTGGHRSYYEQYF. The DNA for the CDR3 is TGTGCCAGCAGCGCAAGGACAGGGGGCCACCGATCATACTACGAGCAGTACTTC.

This chain joins TRBV6-6 and TRBJ2-7, with 11 nucleotides matching TRBD2. V dropped 1 base and J dropped 2; count of bases not matched to a gene: 1. This CDR3 region has 15 residues. Germline V gene data show CDR1 as MNHNY and CDR2 as SVGAGI (reference sequence). Here the CDR3 reads CASSYLGLAAYEQYF. The CDR3 DNA sequence: TGTGCCAGCAGTTACTTGGGACTAGCGGCCTACGAGCAGTACTTC.

V usage is TRBV5-1 and J usage is TRBJ1-1; D is undetermined. The V gene lost 0 bases and the J gene lost 1 base, with 19 bases spanning the gap. The CDR3 is 18 amino acids. Germline CDR1 SGHRS, CDR2 YFSETQ. The CDR3 bases are TGCGCCAGCAGCTTGGGCGGGCCGGCTCCCAAACGGAACACTGAAGCTTTCTTT. Its translation: CASSLGGPAPKRNTEAFF.

This chain links TRBV6-9 with TRBJ2-1, with TRBD2 identical over 7 bases. V was clipped by 2 bases and J by 8 bases; unmatched bases: 12. This CDR3 comprises 16 residues. CDR1 is MNHGY, CDR2 SVAAGI, per germline. This CDR3 reads CASSYGGGSPGHEQFF. In DNA form, the CDR3 reads TGTGCCAGCAGTTATGGCGGGGGAAGCCCCGGACATGAGCAGTTCTTC.

This chain links TRBV29-1 with TRBJ2-5; D is unclear. V was pared by 7 bases and J by 5 bases, with 8 bases between. CDR1 is SQVTM, CDR2 ANQGSEA, per germline. The CDR3 has 10 residues. CDR3 nucleotides: TGCAGCGCTGCGGTTGAGACCCAGTACTTC. Its translation: CSAAVETQYF.

A few counts support this clone. The chain carries TRBV15 and TRBJ2-7, with TRBD2 matching 8 bases. Trimming at V came to 0 bases and at J to 6 bases, leaving 13 bases not matched to a gene. This CDR3 spans 17 amino acids. The V gene's germline CDR1 is LNHNV and CDR2 YYDKDF (reference sequence). The CDR3 DNA reads TGTGCCACCAGCAGAGATAGGACGGGAGGGCTCGGGATCGAGCAGTACTTC. Amino acid sequence: CATSRDRTGGLGIEQYF.

V usage is TRBV19 and J usage is TRBJ1-3; TRBD1 is a possible D gene (5 bases). Germline CDR1 reads LNHDA; CDR2 reads SQIVND (reference sequence). This CDR3 contains 16 residues. The V and J ends lost 6 bases and 0 bases respectively, with 15 bases between them. The CDR3 loop reads CASSLQVKPSGNTIYF. As DNA, the CDR3 is TGTGCCAGTAGCCTACAGGTGAAACCCTCTGGAAACACCATATATTTT.

The chain employs TRBV5-8 and TRBJ2-3; D is perhaps TRBD2 (7 bases). Germline V CDR1 and CDR2: SGHTS, YDEGEE. This CDR3 spans 15 amino acids. Trimming shortened V by 4 bases and J by 3 bases, and 15 bases separated the two germline ends. As DNA, the CDR3 is TGTGCCAGCAGCGTAAACAGGGAGGGAACAGATACGCAGTATTTT. As protein: CASSVNREGTDTQYF.